This record looks at one TCR beta chain sequence and its context. No antigen is known for it. Timing groups of about 4 and about 12 weeks for second doses were pooled. CDR3 length: 15 amino acids. Trimming shortened V by 4 bases and J by 4 bases, and 16 bases separated the two germline ends. Germline assignment: CDR1 MGHRA and CDR2 YSYEKL. This record belongs to a study of T cell responses to AZD1222 COVID-19 vaccine. Overall study results and limits: Seropositive AZD1222 recipients at baseline numbered only five or six. Possibly, clonal diversity was underestimated; donors were largely white British and included more females.

Assay used: immunoSEQ multiplex PCR; TCRdb lists only in-frame clones, some missing. The sample has about 130,000 clones; roughly 91% are singletons. The chain employs TRBV4-1 and TRBJ1-1; D is ambiguous. Sequenced here: peripheral blood, sampled 28 days after the second AZD1222 dose. The sequence came from an adult who received the AZD1222 COVID-19 vaccine. For the CDR3, the DNA is TGCGCCAGCAGCCGCCATTCAGCCTACAGCACTGAAGCTTTCTTT. This encodes CASSRHSAYSTEAFF.